Given below is one TCR beta chain in context. The sample originates from a study of CD8+ T cells in alopecia areata. Once RNA had been extracted, it was reverse transcribed into cDNA to act as the sequencing template. Sequenced by immunoSEQ multiplex PCR; TCRdb stores in-frame clones only, minus some. The sample contains 200,000 to 250,000 clones, roughly 57% of which appear only once. Source: CD4+ T cells sorted from blood, taken at week 0. The receptor's source is a human donor with alopecia areata.

The CDR3 spells CASSLLRLAGDNEQFF. The CDR3 DNA reads TGCGCCAGCAGCTTGTTGCGCCTAGCGGGAGACAATGAGCAGTTCTTC. This sequence joins TRBV5-1 and TRBJ2-1, with TRBD2 matching 10 bases. Germline V gene sequence: CDR1 SGHRS, CDR2 YFSETQ. With 1 base clipped from V and 5 bases from J, the junction kept 6 bases outside the gene matches. The CDR3 spans 16 residues.